This is a list of T cell receptor beta chains from one sample in a study of blood T cell repertoires in COVID-19. Sequencing used immunoSEQ multiplex PCR; TCRdb keeps in-frame clones, though not all of them. The top ten hold around 5.9% of the sample, which has about 130,000 clones, around 74% seen once. The sample taken for sequencing was peripheral blood. The receptor set was obtained from a man aged 55 to 70 with acute or convalescent COVID-19. Both conserved end residues are part of each CDR3. A D gene is named only where the DNA matches it firmly. The listing skips clone size in some rows; elsewhere it reads once, few, many or a size class.

j_gene,v_gene,abundance,d_gene,CDR3nt,CDR3aa
TRBJ1-1,TRBV16,NA,NA,TGTGCCAGCAGCCAATCCCGGACAGCGAACACTGAAGCTTTCTTT,CASSQSRTANTEAFF
TRBJ2-1,TRBV6-1,NA,TRBD2,TGTGCCAGCAGTGATAGGTGGGAGGGCGCTAGCGGTGAGCAGTTCTTC,CASSDRWEGASGEQFF
TRBJ2-7,TRBV11-1,few,NA,TGTGCCAGCAGCCCAGGGGCCTTATACGAGCAGTACTTC,CASSPGALYEQYF
TRBJ2-5,TRBV7-9,NA,TRBD2,TGTGCCAGCAGCTTACGGTCTGCGGGAGAAAGAGAGACCCAGTACTTC,CASSLRSAGERETQYF
TRBJ1-2,TRBV30,NA,NA,TGTGCCTGGAGTGGGGGCGGGGTGAGCTATGGCTACACCTTC,CAWSGGGVSYGYTF
TRBJ2-1,TRBV19,NA,NA,TGTGCCAGTAGTACCCACCCCCCCAGGACTGGGGTCGATGAGCAGTTCTTC,CASSTHPPRTGVDEQFF
TRBJ2-5,TRBV5-4,NA,NA,TGTGCCAGCAGCTTGGATGGGCGGGAAGAGACCCAGTACTTC,CASSLDGREETQYF
TRBJ2-1,TRBV30,few,TRBD2,TGTGCCTGGACAGTAGGCGGGGGGCAATACAATGAGCAGTTCTTC,CAWTVGGGQYNEQFF
TRBJ1-5,TRBV2,NA,NA,TGTGCCAGCATGCAGCAGGGGAATTGGCCCCAGCATTTT,CASMQQGNWPQHF
TRBJ1-6,TRBV6-5,NA,NA,TGTGCCAGCAGTTACGATGCGAGGACACGTAATTCACCCCTCCACTTT,CASSYDARTRNSPLHF
TRBJ1-6,TRBV9,NA,TRBD1,TGTGCCAGCAGCGTAGCAGACAGGGGTGGTTCACCCCTCCACTTT,CASSVADRGGSPLHF
TRBJ2-3,TRBV5-1,NA,TRBD2,TGCGCCAGCAGCTTAGGACTAGCGCCAGATACGCAGTATTTT,CASSLGLAPDTQYF
TRBJ2-2,TRBV24-1,NA,NA,TGTGCCACCAGTGACTCCAACAGGGCCGGGGAGCTGTTTTTT,CATSDSNRAGELFF
TRBJ1-1,TRBV5-5,NA,NA,TGTGCCAGCAGCGTAGAAACAGGTTACACTGAAGCTTTCTTT,CASSVETGYTEAFF
TRBJ1-2,TRBV25-1,few,NA,TGTGCCAGCAGTGATTCTTTACAGACCGATGGCTACACCTTC,CASSDSLQTDGYTF
TRBJ2-4,TRBV15,once,NA,TGTGCCACCAGCAGAGCCAGGGAGGTGGCGGGACTAGCCAAAAACATTCAGTACTTC,CATSRAREVAGLAKNIQYF
TRBJ1-1,TRBV21-1,NA,NA,TGTGCCCCCGACCCAGGACATATTGCGTCCCGTCTGAACACTGAAGCTTTCTTT,CAPDPGHIASRLNTEAFF
TRBJ2-2,TRBV3-1/TRBV3-2,few,TRBD2,TGTGCCAGCAGCCCATTTGTGAGCGGGAGATATACCGGGGAGCTGTTTTTT,CASSPFVSGRYTGELFF